The clone carrying this T cell receptor (beta chain) showed up just a few times. The method was immunoSEQ multiplex PCR; TCRdb's version includes in-frame clones alone and lacks a portion of them. The sample carries 100,000 to 150,000 clones, 85% recorded once. The CDR3 spans 13 residues. The ends were cut back, 0 bases at V and 7 bases at J, with 10 bases in the middle. Looked up from germline, CDR1 is SGHRS and CDR2 is YFSETQ. This specimen belongs to a study of blood T cell repertoires in COVID-19. The chain is built from TRBV5-1 and TRBJ1-2; maybe TRBD1 (5 bases). Specimen: peripheral blood. This TCR was recovered from a man aged 80 or over with active or convalescent COVID-19. The DNA for the CDR3 is TGCGCCAGCAGCTTGGCAGGGATTGGTGGCTACACCTTC. Translated, it gives CASSLAGIGGYTF.